This TCR beta chain was observed in a study of lymphopenia after photon versus proton radiotherapy. Study-wide results and limits: Proton therapy kept repertoires fairly stable, unlike photons, which gained effector/memory cells.

Some clones are missing from TCRdb's copy, which holds only in-frame ones; the method was immunoSEQ multiplex PCR. Among approximately 66,000 clones listed, more than 75% were seen once. CDR1 and CDR2 from the germline V gene are SEHNR and FQNEAQ (reference sequence). Deletions cut 7 bases from V and 0 bases from J, with 10 bases between. The CDR3 is made up of 15 amino acids. For this clone: Its antigen is undetermined.

The chain combines TRBV7-9 with TRBJ1-6; D is undetermined. The starting material was peripheral blood, obtained from a patient treated with photon-based radiotherapy. This TCR was recovered from a man between 35 and 55 years old with gastric cancer. CDR3 amino acids: CASTPQSSYNSPLHF. DNA for the CDR3: TGTGCCAGCACCCCTCAAAGCTCCTATAATTCACCCCTCCACTTT.